The 26 T cell receptor beta chains presented below share a single source sample, sequenced in a study of blood T cell repertoires in COVID-19. The table came from immunoSEQ multiplex PCR; TCRdb's copy has only in-frame clones and leaves some out. The repertoire holds approximately 80,000 clones, with around nine tenths as singletons. The sequencing input was peripheral blood. These receptors were taken from a man aged 35 to 55 with acute or convalescent COVID-19.

This chain uses TRBV7-8 with TRBJ2-3; 7 positions match TRBD2. CDR1 and CDR2 from the germline V gene are SGHVS and FQNEAQ. V shed 5 bases, J shed 10 bases, and the junction held 18 bases outside the gene matches. This CDR3 is 16 amino acids long. CDR3: CASSPRVAGGFWAQYF. CDR3 sequence (DNA): TGTGCCAGCAGCCCTCGGGTAGCGGGTGGGTTTTGGGCGCAGTATTTT.

This rearrangement joins TRBV6-2 or TRBV6-3 to TRBJ2-3; D is undetermined. Germline V gives CDR1 MNHEY, CDR2 SVGEGT. The CDR3 consists of 16 residues. Trimming cost V 1 base and J 1 base, with 12 bases left between them. The chain's CDR3 is CASSYWPQLRTDTQYF. CDR3 nucleotide sequence: TGTGCCAGCAGTTACTGGCCGCAATTACGCACAGATACGCAGTATTTT.

J is TRBJ2-7 and V is TRBV5-1; 12 bases align to TRBD2. The CDR3 extends over 15 amino acids. CDR1 SGHRS and CDR2 YFSETQ come from the germline V gene. V was pared by 0 bases and J by 6 bases, with 4 bases of the junction left unmatched. The chain's CDR3 is CASSLGLAGASEQYF. In DNA, the CDR3 is TGCGCCAGCAGCTTGGGACTAGCGGGAGCTAGCGAGCAGTACTTC.

V is TRBV7-2 and J is TRBJ2-5; a possible D gene is TRBD1 (6 bases). The CDR3 spans 14 residues. Trimming took 6 bases from V and 5 from J, leaving 16 bases between them. CDR1 is SGHTA, CDR2 FQGNSA, per germline. CDR3 residues: CASRRQVQFETQYF. In nucleotides, the CDR3 is TGTGCCAGCAGACGACAGGTACAGTTCGAGACCCAGTACTTC.

This clone was found once. The rearrangement joins TRBV14 to TRBJ1-2, with D hard to call. CDR1 and CDR2 from the germline V gene are SGHDN and FVKESK. The CDR3 runs to 13 residues. V lost 4 bases, J lost 4 bases, and 10 bases lay in between. The CDR3 sequence: CASSPGRAYGYTF. The CDR3 bases are TGTGCCAGCAGCCCGGGGAGGGCCTATGGCTACACCTTC.

The chain links TRBV15 to TRBJ1-1; unclear D gene. Trimming removed 3 bases from V and 7 bases from J, with 6 bases in between. Germline V gene lookup returns CDR1 LNHNV and CDR2 YYDKDF (reference sequence). The CDR3 has 11 amino acids. For the CDR3, the DNA is TGTGCCACCAGCAGTGGAGATGAAGCTTTCTTT. It encodes CATSSGDEAFF.

The rearrangement uses TRBV5-6 and TRBJ2-1, with 9 bases lining up with TRBD2. The J segment lost 14 bases and the V segment lost 6 bases, leaving 18 bases of the junction unmatched. This CDR3 has 15 residues. CDR1 SGHDT and CDR2 YYEEEE come from the germline V gene. CDR3 residues: CASTPGREGPTPEFF. The CDR3 DNA follows: TGTGCCAGCACCCCGGGGCGGGAGGGCCCAACCCCAGAGTTCTTC.

This clone appeared a single time. The rearrangement joins TRBV27 to TRBJ2-1, with D possibly being TRBD1 (6 bases). Trimming removed 2 bases at V and 0 bases at J, with 14 bases between. The CDR3 has 17 amino acids. Per germline, CDR1 MNHEY and CDR2 SMNVEV (reference sequence). The CDR3 sequence: CASSLTGILTSYNEQFF. The CDR3 DNA reads as TGTGCCAGCAGTTTAACAGGGATACTAACCTCCTACAATGAGCAGTTCTTC.

The chain combines TRBV27 with TRBJ1-2; D perhaps matches TRBD1 (5 bases). This CDR3 region has 13 residues. Germline V CDR1 and CDR2: MNHEY, SMNVEV (reference sequence). Trimming took 5 bases from V and 2 from J, leaving 9 bases between them. In nucleotides, the CDR3 is TGTGCCAGCAGTGGAGGGGAGAACTATGGCTACACCTTC. This encodes CASSGGENYGYTF.

The chain combines TRBV4-2 with TRBJ1-1; TRBD1 aligns across 7 bases. The CDR3 has 12 amino acids. Losses at the gene ends were 4 bases for V and 8 bases for J; bases not matched to a gene: 4. Germline CDR1 reads LGHNA; CDR2 reads YNFKEQ. In DNA form, the CDR3 reads TGTGCCAGCAGCCCCGGGACAGCCGAAGCTTTCTTT. Its protein is CASSPGTAEAFF.

The chain combines TRBV9 with TRBJ1-6, with no clear D. This CDR3 contains 14 residues. CDR1 is SGDLS and CDR2 is YYNGEE in the germline V gene. Trimming took 3 bases from V and 8 from J, leaving 12 bases between them. For the CDR3, the DNA is TGTGCCAGCAGCGCCCGTAGCCGTGATTCACCCCTCCACTTT. Amino acids: CASSARSRDSPLHF. The variable domain in full, completed from reference TRBV9 and TRBJ1-6, reads DSGVTQTPKHLITATGQRVTLRCSPRSGDLSVYWYQQSLDQGLQFLIQYYNGEERAKGNILERFSAQQFPDLHSELNLSSLELGDSALYFCASSARSRDSPLHFGNGTRLTVT.

V gene TRBV30 combines with J gene TRBJ1-5; 10 positions match TRBD1. This CDR3 spans 14 amino acids. Germline loops: CDR1 GTSNPN, CDR2 SVGIG (reference sequence). V was pared by 2 bases and J by 5 bases, with 3 bases of the junction left unmatched. The CDR3 DNA reads TGTGCCTGGAGTCCCGGGACAGGGGATCAGCCCCAGCATTTT. Translating it yields CAWSPGTGDQPQHF.

The rearrangement joins TRBV19 to TRBJ1-5; D might be TRBD1 (6 bases). CDR1 LNHDA and CDR2 SQIVND come from the germline V gene (reference sequence). V was clipped by 9 bases and J by 3 bases, with 9 bases between them. The CDR3 sequence is 12 residues long. The CDR3 DNA sequence: TGTGCCAGCCGGGACACCAATCAGCCCCAGCATTTT. It translates to CASRDTNQPQHF.

The chain is built from TRBV15 and TRBJ2-5, with D possibly being TRBD1 (5 bases). CDR3 length: 15 residues. V was clipped by 0 bases and J by 2 bases, with 10 bases between them. CDR1 is LNHNV and CDR2 is YYDKDF in the germline V gene (reference sequence). The CDR3 coding sequence is TGTGCCACCAGCAGAGATGGACACTCACAAGAGACCCAGTACTTC. Its protein product is CATSRDGHSQETQYF.

J is TRBJ2-1 and V is TRBV5-1, with 8 positions matching TRBD2. The CDR3 totals 15 residues. CDR1 is SGHRS and CDR2 is YFSETQ in the germline V gene. V shed 4 bases and J 4 bases; nucleotides not matched to a gene: 7. DNA for the CDR3: TGCGCCAGCAGCGTTGGAGCGGGAGTGTACAATGAGCAGTTCTTC. Translating it yields CASSVGAGVYNEQFF. The variable domain in full, completed from reference TRBV5-1 and TRBJ2-1, reads KAGVTQTPRYLIKTRGQQVTLSCSPISGHRSVSWYQQTPGQGLQFLFEYFSETQRNKGNFPGRFSGRQFSNSRSEMNVSTLELGDSALYLCASSVGAGVYNEQFFGPGTRLTVL.

V gene TRBV6-5 combines with J gene TRBJ2-5; 12 bases are shared with TRBD1. V lost 6 bases to trimming and J lost 5 bases; unmatched junction nucleotides: 4. Germline loops: CDR1 MNHEY, CDR2 SVGAGI. The CDR3 is 14 residues long. Written as DNA, the CDR3 is TGTGCCAGCAGGGGGACAGGGGGCCGGGAGACCCAGTACTTC. Protein product: CASRGTGGRETQYF.

This clone was seen only a few times. This rearrangement joins TRBV18 to TRBJ1-6, with 7 bases aligning to TRBD1. J was trimmed by 8 bases and V by 1 base; bases with no gene match: 5. Germline assignment: CDR1 KGHSH and CDR2 LQKENI. The CDR3 is 15 amino acids. CDR3: CASSPRGTEDSPLHF. The CDR3 coding sequence is TGTGCCAGCTCACCACGAGGGACAGAAGATTCACCCCTCCACTTT. The full variable domain, completed using reference TRBV18 and TRBJ1-6, is NAGVMQNPRHLVRRRGQEARLRCSPMKGHSHVYWYRQLPEEGLKFMVYLQKENIIDESGMPKERFSAEFPKEGPSILRIQQVVRGDSAAYFCASSPRGTEDSPLHFGNGTRLTVT.

V and J are TRBV25-1 and TRBJ2-3; D perhaps matches TRBD1 (6 bases). Per germline, CDR1 MGHDK and CDR2 SYGVNS. The ends were cut back, 2 bases at V and 3 bases at J, with 12 bases in the middle. The CDR3 runs 15 residues. The CDR3 bases are TGTGCCAGCAGTGAAGGGGGCACAGTTACAGATACGCAGTATTTT. As protein: CASSEGGTVTDTQYF.

In this sample, this clone turned up once. V gene TRBV7-6 combines with J gene TRBJ2-5; the match to TRBD1 covers 8 bases. There are 16 residues in the CDR3. Germline assignment: CDR1 SGHVS and CDR2 FNYEAQ. Trimming at V came to 3 bases and at J to 5 bases, leaving 11 bases not matched to a gene. CDR3 region: CASSLTGAAGGETQYF. CDR3 sequence (DNA): TGTGCCAGCAGCTTGACAGGGGCCGCCGGGGGCGAGACCCAGTACTTC. Using reference TRBV7-6 and TRBJ2-5 for the parts outside the CDR3, the full variable domain is GAGVSQSPRYKVTKRGQDVALRCDPISGHVSLYWYRQALGQGPEFLTYFNYEAQQDKSGLPNDRFSAERPEGSISTLTIQRTEQRDSAMYRCASSLTGAAGGETQYFGPGTRLLVL.

This chain connects TRBV6-2 or TRBV6-3 to TRBJ1-5; D not resolved. Trimming left V 4 bases short and J 1 base short, with 5 bases between. The CDR3 totals 13 residues. Germline CDR1 is MNHEY and CDR2 is SVGEGT. The CDR3 sequence is CASSWESNQPQHF. As DNA, the CDR3 is TGTGCCAGCAGTTGGGAGAGCAATCAGCCCCAGCATTTT.

This chain connects TRBV11-3 to TRBJ2-1, with a weak D call TRBD2 (6 bases). From germline, CDR1 is SGHNT and CDR2 YENEEA. This CDR3 contains 15 residues. V lost 5 bases to trimming and J lost 0 bases, with 11 bases between them. The CDR3 sequence is CASSAAGSSYNEQFF. The CDR3 DNA is TGTGCCAGCAGCGCCGCGGGGAGCTCCTACAATGAGCAGTTCTTC.

The chain employs TRBV27 and TRBJ1-1, with D possibly TRBD1 on 6 matching bases. Per germline, CDR1 MNHEY and CDR2 SMNVEV (reference sequence). Trimming pared 6 bases from V and 5 bases from J, leaving 19 bases between. The CDR3 extends over 15 amino acids. This CDR3 is CASSHRGGQGTEAFF. CDR3 coding DNA: TGTGCCAGCAGCCATAGGGGGGGGCAGGGAACTGAAGCTTTCTTT.

The chain is built from TRBV19 and TRBJ1-5; 7 positions agree with TRBD1. Trimming at V came to 3 bases and at J to 3 bases, leaving 2 bases not matched to a gene. Germline CDR1 and CDR2: LNHDA and SQIVND (reference sequence). CDR3 length: 14 amino acids. The CDR3 reads CASSIGQVNQPQHF. The CDR3 nucleotides are TGTGCCAGTAGTATTGGACAGGTCAATCAGCCCCAGCATTTT.

The V and J genes are TRBV5-1 and TRBJ2-1, with TRBD2 matching 7 bases. V was clipped by 4 bases and J by 4 bases; unmatched bases: 17. The germline V gene encodes CDR1 SGHRS and CDR2 YFSETQ. The CDR3 has 18 residues. In DNA, the CDR3 is TGCGCCAGCAGCGCCCCTAGCGGTAGGGATGGGGTATACAATGAGCAGTTCTTC. Residues: CASSAPSGRDGVYNEQFF.

Here the CDR3 reads CASSLMGLAGGLHTGELFF. For the CDR3, the DNA is TGCGCCAGCAGCTTGATGGGACTAGCGGGAGGGCTGCACACCGGGGAGCTGTTTTTT. The chain combines TRBV5-1 with TRBJ2-2, with TRBD2 matching over 16 bases. CDR1 and CDR2 from the germline V gene are SGHRS and YFSETQ. This CDR3 spans 19 amino acids. Unmatched junction bases numbered 6, after V lost 1 base and J lost 3 bases.

The chain joins TRBV10-3 to TRBJ2-1; 9 bases fit TRBD2. Per the germline V gene, CDR1 is ENHRY and CDR2 is SYGVKD. CDR3 length equals 17 residues. Unmatched junction bases numbered 13, after V lost 4 bases and J lost 6 bases. CDR3 amino acids: CAISGASGIDNPNEQFF. The CDR3 DNA sequence: TGTGCCATCAGTGGGGCTAGCGGGATTGATAACCCCAATGAGCAGTTCTTC.